A single sample is the source of the 5 T cell receptor beta chains below, sequenced in a study of OX40 agonist ivuxolimab in advanced cancers. Method: immunoSEQ multiplex PCR; TCRdb's copy keeps in-frame clones and lacks some. The sample consists of tens of thousands of clones, about 89% of them appearing once. Source: CD4+ or CD8+ T cells sorted from blood, taken in a trial of the OX40 agonist ivuxolimab. These TCRs come from an adult with an advanced solid tumor such as melanoma, head and neck, liver or kidney cancer.

The chain couples TRBV2 to TRBJ2-7; D is undetermined. Trimming pared 8 bases from V and 2 bases from J, leaving 13 bases between. Germline lookup yields CDR1 SNHLY and CDR2 FYNNEI. The CDR3 runs 13 residues. This chain's CDR3 is CASQKGGAYEQYV. In DNA form, the CDR3 reads TGTGCCAGCCAGAAGGGTGGGGCCTACGAGCAGTACGTC.

The chain employs TRBV5-4 and TRBJ1-6; TRBD1 might be the D (5 bases). Germline V gives CDR1 SGHNT, CDR2 YYREEE (reference sequence). This CDR3 is 13 amino acids long. V lost 4 bases and J 8 bases, leaving 10 bases between the germline ends. The CDR3 coding sequence is TGTGCCAGCAGCGGGACCAGGGATTCACCCCTCCACTTT. Protein: CASSGTRDSPLHF.

This clone was seen a few times. The chain joins TRBV5-5 to TRBJ2-2; no clear D gene. V gave up 0 bases and J gave up 1 base, with 4 bases separating them. CDR1 SGHKS and CDR2 YYEKEE come from the germline V gene (reference sequence). The CDR3 sequence is 14 residues long. In DNA form, the CDR3 reads TGTGCCAGCAGCTTGGTCTTGAACACCGGGGAGCTGTTTTTT. This sequence encodes CASSLVLNTGELFF.

V gene TRBV7-9 combines with J gene TRBJ2-3, with 8 bases aligning to TRBD2. The CDR3 length is 16 residues. The V gene end was trimmed by 5 bases and the J gene end by 2 bases; junction bases not matched to a gene: 9. Germline CDR1 and CDR2: SEHNR and FQNEAQ (reference sequence). CDR3 nucleotides: TGTGCCAGCAGCCCCCCAGCGGGGGCCACCACAGATACGCAGTATTTT. Translation: CASSPPAGATTDTQYF.

The chain carries TRBV28 and TRBJ2-1; TRBD2 matches 11 bases. J lost 7 bases, V lost 5 bases, and 10 bases had no gene match. Germline V CDR1 and CDR2: MDHEN, SYDVKM. This CDR3 is built from 16 residues. This CDR3 reads CASSGTSGWGANEQFF. The CDR3 DNA reads TGTGCCAGCAGTGGGACTAGCGGTTGGGGGGCGAATGAGCAGTTCTTC.